Listed below are T cell receptor beta chains from one sample, sequenced in a study of blood T cell repertoires in COVID-19. Profiled with immunoSEQ multiplex PCR; TCRdb holds only in-frame clones, not every one. The table records approximately 69,000 clones, around 81% of them present only once. The sequencing sample was made of peripheral blood. The receptor source for this set is a woman aged 70-85 years with acute or convalescent COVID-19. Both conserved end residues are part of each CDR3. D genes are given only for firm matches. Part of the rows lack a size; the others show once, few, many or a class for expanded clones.

J	D	size	length	V	CDR3	DNA
TRBJ2-6	.	once	15	TRBV5-5	CASSFGLSGANVLTF	TGTGCCAGCAGCTTCGGTTTGTCTGGGGCCAACGTCCTGACTTTC
TRBJ1-6	TRBD1	.	15	TRBV7-9	CASSARQGYNSPLHF	TGTGCCAGCAGCGCCCGACAGGGCTATAATTCACCCCTCCACTTT
TRBJ2-2	.	few	13	TRBV21-1	CASSKDCTGELFF	TGTGCCAGCAGCAAAGACTGCACCGGGGAGCTGTTTTTT
TRBJ2-3	.	.	14	TRBV25-1	CASSAQGSGDTQYF	TGTGCCAGCAGTGCGCAGGGGTCGGGGGATACGCAGTATTTT
TRBJ1-1	.	.	16	TRBV19	CASGHPGDPMNTEAFF	TGTGCCAGTGGTCATCCGGGGGATCCCATGAACACTGAAGCTTTCTTT
TRBJ1-2	.	.	14	TRBV9	CASSPRGDLYGYTF	TGTGCCAGCAGCCCCCGGGGGGACCTCTATGGCTACACCTTC
TRBJ2-2	TRBD2	.	15	TRBV29-1	CSADPGTSESGELFF	TGCAGCGCTGACCCCGGGACTAGCGAGTCCGGGGAGCTGTTTTTT
TRBJ2-3	TRBD2	.	16	TRBV11-2	CASSVGGRWGTDTQYF	TGTGCCAGCAGTGTCGGCGGGAGATGGGGCACAGATACGCAGTATTTT
TRBJ1-6	.	.	16	TRBV20-1	CSASSGLIFYNSPLHF	TGCAGTGCTAGTTCAGGGTTAATCTTCTATAATTCACCCCTCCACTTT
TRBJ1-5	TRBD1	.	14	TRBV28	CAGRQGGGNQPQHF	TGTGCCGGCCGACAGGGCGGCGGCAATCAGCCCCAGCATTTT
TRBJ2-7	TRBD2	.	14	TRBV5-1	CASSPGGGRYEQYF	TGCGCCAGCAGCCCCGGCGGGGGAAGATACGAGCAGTACTTC
TRBJ2-7	.	few	14	TRBV19	CASSRGVSSYEQYF	TGTGCCAGTAGTAGGGGGGTAAGCTCCTACGAGCAGTACTTC
TRBJ1-3	.	.	15	TRBV28	CASSLDTYSGNTIYF	TGTGCCAGCAGTTTGGACACGTACTCTGGAAACACCATATATTTT
TRBJ1-5	TRBD1	.	16	TRBV28	CASSIEGRGRNQPQHF	TGTGCCAGCAGCATAGAGGGCAGGGGGCGCAATCAGCCCCAGCATTTT
TRBJ1-4	.	.	15	TRBV5-1	CASSSTIGTNEKLFF	TGCGCCAGCAGCTCCACAATTGGAACTAATGAAAAACTGTTTTTT
TRBJ1-6	TRBD1	.	14	TRBV6-4	CASSRDRGNSPLHF	TGTGCCAGCAGCCGGGACAGGGGTAATTCACCCCTCCACTTT
TRBJ1-5	.	.	14	TRBV5-4	CASSYGGVGQPQHF	TGTGCCAGCAGTTACGGGGGGGTTGGCCAGCCCCAGCATTTT
TRBJ1-5	.	.	16	TRBV5-1	CASSLNGGLDNQPQHF	TGCGCCAGCAGCCTGAACGGGGGGCTAGACAATCAGCCCCAGCATTTT
TRBJ2-2	TRBD2	.	15	TRBV5-1	CASSAGGAGAGELFF	TGCGCCAGCAGCGCGGGCGGAGCGGGAGCCGGGGAGCTGTTTTTT
TRBJ1-1	.	.	13	TRBV29-1	CSVRGGGLAEAFF	TGCAGCGTCCGGGGTGGGGGCCTCGCTGAAGCTTTCTTT
TRBJ2-7	TRBD1	.	15	TRBV28	CASSSPGQGVDEQYF	TGTGCCAGCAGCAGCCCGGGACAGGGAGTCGACGAGCAGTACTTC
TRBJ1-2	TRBD1	.	14	TRBV7-9	CASSLGGTVGGYTF	TGTGCCAGCAGCTTAGGGGGGACAGTGGGAGGCTACACCTTC
TRBJ2-3	.	.	14	TRBV5-1	CASSPGSGPDTQYF	TGCGCCAGCAGCCCCGGCAGCGGCCCAGATACGCAGTATTTT
TRBJ2-5	.	.	12	TRBV10-3	CAISTRDGTQYF	TGTGCCATCAGTACGCGGGATGGGACCCAGTACTTC
TRBJ2-3	TRBD2	few	16	TRBV7-8	CASSSRLATSTDTQYF	TGTGCCAGCAGCTCCCGACTAGCCACTAGCACAGATACGCAGTATTTT
TRBJ2-5	TRBD2	.	17	TRBV5-8	CASSPSRGAGFQETQYF	TGTGCCAGCAGCCCCTCCCGGGGAGCGGGGTTTCAAGAGACCCAGTACTTC
TRBJ1-2	.	.	15	TRBV18	CASSYRQDPNYGYTF	TGTGCCAGCTCCTATAGACAGGACCCTAACTATGGCTACACCTTC
TRBJ1-2	.	.	13	TRBV10-2	CASSEPGIDGYTF	TGCGCCAGCAGTGAACCCGGGATTGATGGCTACACCTTC
TRBJ1-2	TRBD1	.	15	TRBV11-2	CASSLARTGSYGYTF	TGTGCCAGCAGCTTAGCGAGGACAGGGTCCTATGGCTACACCTTC
TRBJ2-2	TRBD1	.	14	TRBV10-1	CASRQGVNTGELFF	TGCGCCAGCCGACAGGGGGTGAACACCGGGGAGCTGTTTTTT
TRBJ2-5	.	.	16	TRBV11-2	CASSSSLGGQGETQYF	TGTGCCAGCAGCTCCTCTTTGGGGGGGCAAGGGGAGACCCAGTACTTC
TRBJ1-2	.	.	13	TRBV5-6	CASSFDYDYGYTF	TGTGCCAGCAGTTTTGACTACGACTATGGCTACACCTTC
TRBJ1-1	.	.	15	TRBV28	CASSLPRVMNTEAFF	TGTGCCAGCAGCCTCCCGCGGGTGATGAACACTGAAGCTTTCTTT
TRBJ2-1	.	.	13	TRBV6-5	CASTQWGDNEQFF	TGTGCCAGCACCCAGTGGGGGGACAATGAGCAGTTCTTC
TRBJ2-2	TRBD2	once	17	TRBV28	CASSLRGLAGNTGELFF	TGTGCCAGCAGTTTACGGGGTCTAGCGGGGAACACCGGGGAGCTGTTTTTT
TRBJ1-3	TRBD1	.	14	TRBV28	CASCRTGDMNTIYF	TGTGCCAGCTGTCGGACAGGGGATATGAACACCATATATTTT
TRBJ2-2	.	.	15	TRBV28	CASSFAGVGTGELFF	TGTGCCAGCTCCTTTGCAGGGGTCGGCACCGGGGAGCTGTTTTTT
TRBJ2-7	TRBD1	.	15	TRBV7-9	CASSGTGTGVYEQYF	TGTGCCAGCAGCGGTACCGGGACAGGGGTCTACGAGCAGTACTTC
TRBJ2-5	.	.	15	TRBV25-1	CASSEPYSIQETQYF	TGTGCCAGCAGTGAACCCTACAGCATCCAAGAGACCCAGTACTTC
TRBJ1-4	.	.	14	TRBV5-1	CASAPGVTNEKLFF	TGCGCCAGCGCCCCAGGGGTAACTAATGAAAAACTGTTTTTT